This TCR beta chain was sequenced in a study of shared clonotypes between healthy human individuals. Germline CDR1 SGDLS, CDR2 YYNGEE. The CDR3 spans 17 residues. The germline V and J ends were trimmed by 4 bases and 7 bases, with 24 bases remaining between them. Libraries were prepared by immunoSEQ multiplex PCR; TCRdb keeps only in-frame clonotypes and omits some of them. This sample carries nearly 500,000 clones, about 79% of them seen once, and the ten largest clones take 13%. Material for sequencing was PBMCs. V and J are TRBV9 and TRBJ2-1, with D hard to call. The receptor was derived from a middle-aged woman in good health. Some clones in this sample may be carry-over from other donors' samples. The CDR3 region is CASSSFGPLNFDNEQFF. The CDR3 nucleotides read TGTGCCAGCAGCTCCTTCGGGCCCCTTAATTTTGATAATGAGCAGTTCTTC.